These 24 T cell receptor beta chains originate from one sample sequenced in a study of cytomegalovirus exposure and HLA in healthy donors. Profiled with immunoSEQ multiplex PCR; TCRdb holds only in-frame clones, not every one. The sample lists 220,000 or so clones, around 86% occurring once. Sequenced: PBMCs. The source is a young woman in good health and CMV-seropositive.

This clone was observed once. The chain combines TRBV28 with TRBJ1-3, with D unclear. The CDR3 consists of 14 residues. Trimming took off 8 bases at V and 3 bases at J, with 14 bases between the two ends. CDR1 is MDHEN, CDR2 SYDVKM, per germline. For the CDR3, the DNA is TGTGCCAGCGATTCGGGAACTCTTGGAAACACCATATATTTT. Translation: CASDSGTLGNTIYF.

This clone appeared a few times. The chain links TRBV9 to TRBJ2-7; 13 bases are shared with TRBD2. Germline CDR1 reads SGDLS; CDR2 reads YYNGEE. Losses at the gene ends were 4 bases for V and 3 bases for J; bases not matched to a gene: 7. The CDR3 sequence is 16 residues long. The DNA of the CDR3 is TGTGCCAGCAGCCCCTACGGACTAGCGGGAGTCTACGAGCAGTACTTC. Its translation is CASSPYGLAGVYEQYF. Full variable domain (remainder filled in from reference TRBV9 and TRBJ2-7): DSGVTQTPKHLITATGQRVTLRCSPRSGDLSVYWYQQSLDQGLQFLIQYYNGEERAKGNILERFSAQQFPDLHSELNLSSLELGDSALYFCASSPYGLAGVYEQYFGPGTRLTVT.

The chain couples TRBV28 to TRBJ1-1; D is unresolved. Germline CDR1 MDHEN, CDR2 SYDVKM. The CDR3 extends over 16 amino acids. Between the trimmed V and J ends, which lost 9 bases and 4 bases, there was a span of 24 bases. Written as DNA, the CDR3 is TGTGCCAGTCTCAACGACCCCTTCCCGGCGGCCACTGAAGCTTTCTTT. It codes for CASLNDPFPAATEAFF.

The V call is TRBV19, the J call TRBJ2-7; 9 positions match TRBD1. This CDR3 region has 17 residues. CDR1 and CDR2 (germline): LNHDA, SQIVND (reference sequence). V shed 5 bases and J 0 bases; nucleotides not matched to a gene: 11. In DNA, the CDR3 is TGTGCCAGTAGTCTCCGCTACGACAGGGGGTACTCCTACGAGCAGTACTTC. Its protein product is CASSLRYDRGYSYEQYF.

The chain's CDR3 is CASSLGTVITYEQYF. In DNA, the CDR3 is TGTGCCAGCAGCCTGGGGACAGTGATTACCTACGAGCAGTACTTC. This chain joins TRBV9 and TRBJ2-7, with 7 nucleotides matching TRBD1. V shed 4 bases and J 2 bases; nucleotides not matched to a gene: 9. Germline assignment: CDR1 SGDLS and CDR2 YYNGEE. The CDR3 has 15 residues.

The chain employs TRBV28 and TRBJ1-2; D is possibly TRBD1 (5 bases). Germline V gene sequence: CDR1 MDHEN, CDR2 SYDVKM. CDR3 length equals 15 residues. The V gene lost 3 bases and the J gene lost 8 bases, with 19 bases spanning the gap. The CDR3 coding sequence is TGTGCCAGCAGTTTCCCCACGCCTTCGGGGGACGGCTACACCTTC. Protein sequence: CASSFPTPSGDGYTF.

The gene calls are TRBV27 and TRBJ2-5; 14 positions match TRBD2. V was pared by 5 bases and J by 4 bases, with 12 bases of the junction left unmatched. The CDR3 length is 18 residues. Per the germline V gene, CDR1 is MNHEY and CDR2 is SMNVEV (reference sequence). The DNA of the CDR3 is TGTGCCAGCAGTCCAGGGACTAGCGGGAGACCGAGTATAGAGACCCAGTACTTC. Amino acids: CASSPGTSGRPSIETQYF.

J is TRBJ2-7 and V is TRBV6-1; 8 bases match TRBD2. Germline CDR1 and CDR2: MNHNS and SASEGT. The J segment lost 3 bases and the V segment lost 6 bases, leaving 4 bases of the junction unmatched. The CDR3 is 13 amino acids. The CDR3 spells CASSPGGDYEQYF. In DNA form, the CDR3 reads TGTGCCAGCAGCCCGGGAGGGGACTACGAGCAGTACTTC.

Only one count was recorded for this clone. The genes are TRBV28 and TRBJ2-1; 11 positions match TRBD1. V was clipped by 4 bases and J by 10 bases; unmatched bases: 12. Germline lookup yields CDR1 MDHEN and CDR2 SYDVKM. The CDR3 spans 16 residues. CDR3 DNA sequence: TGTGCCAGCAGTTCCGCCGGGACAGGGGGTCTGTGGGAGCAGTTCTTC. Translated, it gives CASSSAGTGGLWEQFF.

The CDR3 sequence: CASSEFLRGRGYGYTF. As DNA, the CDR3 is TGTGCCAGCAGTGAGTTCCTCAGGGGGCGAGGCTATGGCTACACCTTC. This chain joins TRBV6-1 and TRBJ1-2; 8 bases map to TRBD1. Losses at the gene ends were 3 bases for V and 4 bases for J; bases not matched to a gene: 10. The CDR3 runs 16 residues. CDR1 MNHNS and CDR2 SASEGT come from the germline V gene.

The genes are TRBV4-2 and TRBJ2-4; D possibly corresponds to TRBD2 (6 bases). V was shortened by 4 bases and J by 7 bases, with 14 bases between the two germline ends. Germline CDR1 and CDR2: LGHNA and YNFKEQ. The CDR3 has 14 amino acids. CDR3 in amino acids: CASSPDYLGNIQYF. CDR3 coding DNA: TGTGCCAGCAGCCCGGACTACCTCGGGAACATTCAGTACTTC.

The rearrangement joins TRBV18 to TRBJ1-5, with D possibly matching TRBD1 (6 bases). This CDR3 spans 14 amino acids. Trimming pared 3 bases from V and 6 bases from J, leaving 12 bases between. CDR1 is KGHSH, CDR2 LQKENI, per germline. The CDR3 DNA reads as TGTGCCAGCTCACCGGGTACAGGGACTCAGCCCCAGCATTTT. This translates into CASSPGTGTQPQHF.

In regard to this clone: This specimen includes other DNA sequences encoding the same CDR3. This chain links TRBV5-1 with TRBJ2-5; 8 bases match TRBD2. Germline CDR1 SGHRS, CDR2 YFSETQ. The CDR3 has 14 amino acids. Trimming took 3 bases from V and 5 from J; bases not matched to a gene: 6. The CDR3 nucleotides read TGCGCCAGCAGCTCGACGGGAGGGGAGGAGACCCAGTACTTC. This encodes CASSSTGGEETQYF. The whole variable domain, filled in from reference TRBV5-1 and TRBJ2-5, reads KAGVTQTPRYLIKTRGQQVTLSCSPISGHRSVSWYQQTPGQGLQFLFEYFSETQRNKGNFPGRFSGRQFSNSRSEMNVSTLELGDSALYLCASSSTGGEETQYFGPGTRLLVL.

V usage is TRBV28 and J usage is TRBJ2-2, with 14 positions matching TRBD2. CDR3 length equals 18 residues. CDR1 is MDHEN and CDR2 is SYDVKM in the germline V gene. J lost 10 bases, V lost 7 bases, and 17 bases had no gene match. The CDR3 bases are TGTGCCAGCACCTTAGGACTAGCGGGAGGTTTGGTTGGAGAGGAGCTGTTTTTT. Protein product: CASTLGLAGGLVGEELFF.

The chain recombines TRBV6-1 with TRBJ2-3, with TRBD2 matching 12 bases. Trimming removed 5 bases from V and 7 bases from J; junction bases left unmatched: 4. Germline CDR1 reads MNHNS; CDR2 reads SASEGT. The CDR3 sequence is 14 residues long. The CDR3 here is CASSNLAGGYTQYF. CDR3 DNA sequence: TGTGCCAGCAGTAATCTAGCGGGAGGGTATACGCAGTATTTT.

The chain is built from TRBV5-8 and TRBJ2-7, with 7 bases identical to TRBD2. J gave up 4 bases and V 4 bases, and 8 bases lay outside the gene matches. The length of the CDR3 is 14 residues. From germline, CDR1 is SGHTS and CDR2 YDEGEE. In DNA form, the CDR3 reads TGTGCCAGCAGCACCCGACAGCGGGGATACGAGCAGTACTTC. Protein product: CASSTRQRGYEQYF.

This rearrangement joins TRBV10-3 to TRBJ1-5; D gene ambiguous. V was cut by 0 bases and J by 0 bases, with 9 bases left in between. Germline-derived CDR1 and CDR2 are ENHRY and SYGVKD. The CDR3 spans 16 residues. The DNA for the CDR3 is TGTGCCATCAGTGAGTCCGGCGGTTTTAGCAATCAGCCCCAGCATTTT. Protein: CAISESGGFSNQPQHF.

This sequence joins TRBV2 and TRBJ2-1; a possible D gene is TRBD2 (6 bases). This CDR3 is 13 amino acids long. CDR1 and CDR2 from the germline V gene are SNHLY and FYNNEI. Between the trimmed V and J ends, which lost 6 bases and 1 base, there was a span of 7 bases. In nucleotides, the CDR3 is TGTGCCAGCAGGGAGGGGTCCTACAATGAGCAGTTCTTC. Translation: CASREGSYNEQFF. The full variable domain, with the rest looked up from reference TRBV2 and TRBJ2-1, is EPEVTQTPSHQVTQMGQEVILRCVPISNHLYFYWYRQILGQKVEFLVSFYNNEISEKSEIFDDQFSVERPDGSNFTLKIRSTKLEDSAMYFCASREGSYNEQFFGPGTRLTVL.

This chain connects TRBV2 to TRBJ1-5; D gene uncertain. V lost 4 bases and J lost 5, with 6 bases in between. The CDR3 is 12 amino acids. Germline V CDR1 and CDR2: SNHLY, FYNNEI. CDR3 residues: CASSALHQPQHF. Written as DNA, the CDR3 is TGTGCCAGCAGTGCCCTCCATCAGCCCCAGCATTTT.

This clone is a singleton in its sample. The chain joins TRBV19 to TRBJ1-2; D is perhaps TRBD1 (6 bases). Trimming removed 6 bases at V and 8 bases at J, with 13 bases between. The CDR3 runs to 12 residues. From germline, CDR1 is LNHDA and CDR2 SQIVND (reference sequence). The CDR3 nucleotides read TGTGCCAGTAGACGGACAGTGTACGGCTACACCTTC. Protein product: CASRRTVYGYTF. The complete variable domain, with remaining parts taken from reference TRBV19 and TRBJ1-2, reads DGGITQSPKYLFRKEGQNVTLSCEQNLNHDAMYWYRQDPGQGLRLIYYSQIVNDFQKGDIAEGYSVSREKKESFPLTVTSAQKNPTAFYLCASRRTVYGYTFGSGTRLTVV.

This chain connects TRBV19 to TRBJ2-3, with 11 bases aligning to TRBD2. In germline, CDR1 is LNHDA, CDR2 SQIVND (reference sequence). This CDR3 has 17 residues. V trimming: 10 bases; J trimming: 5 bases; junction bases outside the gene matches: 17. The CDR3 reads CATSSGTSGPDVDTQYF. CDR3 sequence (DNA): TGTGCCACCAGCTCCGGGACTAGCGGCCCTGACGTAGATACGCAGTATTTT.

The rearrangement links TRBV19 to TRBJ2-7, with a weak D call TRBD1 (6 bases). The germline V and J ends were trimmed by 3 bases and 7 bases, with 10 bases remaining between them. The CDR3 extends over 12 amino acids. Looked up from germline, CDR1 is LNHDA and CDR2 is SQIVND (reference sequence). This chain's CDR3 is CASSIIGGEQYF. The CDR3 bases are TGTGCCAGTAGTATCATAGGGGGTGAGCAGTACTTC.

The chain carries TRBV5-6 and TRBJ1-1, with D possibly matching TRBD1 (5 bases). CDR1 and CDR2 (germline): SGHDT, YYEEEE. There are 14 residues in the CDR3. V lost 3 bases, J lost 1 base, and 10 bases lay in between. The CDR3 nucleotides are TGTGCCAGCAGCTCGGTAGACAGGAACACTGAAGCTTTCTTT. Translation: CASSSVDRNTEAFF.

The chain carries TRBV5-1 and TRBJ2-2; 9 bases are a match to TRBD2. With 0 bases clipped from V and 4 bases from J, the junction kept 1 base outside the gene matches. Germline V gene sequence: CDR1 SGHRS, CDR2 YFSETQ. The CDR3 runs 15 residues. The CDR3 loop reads CASSLATSGTGELFF. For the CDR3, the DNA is TGCGCCAGCAGCTTGGCGACTAGCGGCACCGGGGAGCTGTTTTTT.